A selection of T cell receptor beta chains follows, all from one sample in a study of blood T cell repertoires in COVID-19. TCRdb's table, derived via immunoSEQ multiplex PCR, lists solely in-frame clones and lacks some. The table includes about 220,000 clones, roughly 90% detected once. Sequencing was carried out using peripheral blood. These receptors were collected from a man aged 40-49 years with active or convalescent COVID-19. Each CDR3 is given without its conserved first and last residue.

J: TRBJ2-7
V: TRBV5-4
CDR3: ASSPPGTSNEQY

J: TRBJ1-1
V: TRBV19
CDR3: ASSPAGFTEAF

J: TRBJ1-4
V: TRBV19
CDR3: ASSWGGGDEKLF

J: TRBJ2-3
V: TRBV27
CDR3: ASRRVTGPPDTQY

J: TRBJ2-2
V: TRBV7-2
CDR3: ASSPGTGGTGELF

J: TRBJ2-2
V: TRBV5-6
CDR3: ASSMGPGKHTGELF

J: TRBJ2-7
V: TRBV10-2
CDR3: ASSGPLMGGPTYEQY

J: TRBJ1-1
V: TRBV29-1
CDR3: SARLNTEAF

J: TRBJ2-7
V: TRBV19
CDR3: ASRRTSGSYEQY

J: TRBJ1-2
V: TRBV7-8
CDR3: ASSRERANYGYT

J: TRBJ2-7
V: TRBV28
CDR3: ASSLRGTVSSYEQY

J: TRBJ2-1
V: TRBV7-8
CDR3: ASSPGQGRGEQF

J: TRBJ2-1
V: TRBV2
CDR3: ASRQRGTGLNSYNEQF

J: TRBJ1-1
V: TRBV27
CDR3: ASSTRTGINTEAF

J: TRBJ2-2
V: TRBV7-3
CDR3: ASSFQSGMNTGELF

J: TRBJ1-3
V: TRBV28
CDR3: ASSLQALSGNTIY

J: TRBJ1-2
V: TRBV19
CDR3: ASSIGGVGYGYT